This T cell receptor (beta chain) is from a study of Ad26.COV2.S vaccination and SARS-CoV-2 variants (dated by TCRdb to the early 2020s). In the study overall: Vaccine-arm donors were drawn from COV1001, a multicentre, randomized, double-blind, placebo-controlled phase I-IIa trial of Ad26.COV2.S in healthy adults. Investigators did not know the trial group allocation while performing experiments and assessing outcomes. A total of some 30 samples were included in the TCR-sequenced set, comprising around 20 Ad26.COV2.S vaccine recipients, 5 placebo recipients and 8 SARS-CoV-2 convalescent individuals. Ad26.COV2.S was given intramuscularly at 5x10^10 or 1x10^11 viral particles, as a single shot or as two shots 56 days apart. The specificity and breadth of SARS-CoV-2-reactive T cell receptors after Ad26.COV2.S vaccination were assessed by TCRbeta repertoire sequencing. Trial participants were randomized into five groups of five: low-dose or high-dose Ad26.COV2.S given once or twice, or placebo on both occasions.

What the authors observed across the whole study: After vaccination, substantial breadth of spike-specific CD8+ and CD4+ T cell responses was reported. Vaccine and placebo recipients had similar non-spike TCR breadth, a finding consistent with the vaccine containing only spike. The authors noted that total T cell responses may have been underestimated by the TCR breadth and depth analyses. The study was not powered to compare responses between vaccine doses or regimens. Compared with placebo recipients, Ad26.COV2.S recipients showed higher spike-specific TCR breadth (P = 0.0014).

According to the germline V gene (reference sequence), CDR1 reads LGHDT and CDR2 reads YNNKEL. V has 0 bases trimmed and J has 8 bases trimmed; junction bases matching no gene number 8. The CDR3 has 15 amino acids, counting the end cysteine and phenylalanine. Here the CDR3 DNA is all that survives: 45 bases in frame from base 1. The immunoSEQ Assay was used to sequence TCRbeta CDR3 regions. After extraction, genomic DNA underwent amplification by bias-controlled multiplex PCR, followed by high-throughput sequencing. For the original study's pipeline: To quantify the absolute abundance of every unique TCRbeta CDR3 region, sequences were collapsed and filtered. T cell fraction was estimated by normalization of TCRbeta template counts to usable DNA, with usable DNA being measured through amplification of reference genes present in all nucleated cells. Repertoire TCRs were annotated as SARS-CoV-2-specific when V gene, CDR3 amino acid sequence and J gene were exactly matched to a known reactive TCR set. MIRA supplied the reference SARS-CoV-2 TCR set, which was filtered for enrichment in COVID-19-positive ImmuneCODE repertoires so that public or cross-reactive TCRs were removed. Using the MIRA antigens, annotated TCRs were further analysed by specific ORF or by position within an ORF. Breadth was defined as annotated unique rearrangements over total unique productive rearrangements; depth was the summed frequency of those rearrangements. TCR breadth was compared between groups using two-sided Wilcoxon rank-sum tests. Imported from immuneACCESS, the table was reduced by TCRdb to in-frame sequences with V and J called. These copies leave out some clones; in studies compared against another copy, an unresolved V gene accounts for under half, and the cause of the remainder is not known. V and J calls and clone size are as listed in that table; D and trimming were resolved from the DNA. The sample table contains approximately 300,000 clones; only one count was recorded for 86% of them. Of the sample, 1.9% falls within the top ten clones.

Points on this clone: The antigen it recognizes is unknown. Qualities for individual bases were not recorded, and no much larger clone is one base off.

The sample's treatment or condition label, in plain terms: approximately 18 received Ad26.COV2.S at low or high dose, single or two shots; about 5 received placebo; per-sample allocation not given. Repertoires of vaccine and placebo recipients were sequenced from samples taken on day 63 after the first injection. In Cohort 1b, 25 to 30 adults aged 18-55 years were enrolled at a single site in Boston, USA, between 29 July and 7 August 2020. Ad26.COV2.S was a replication-incompetent adenovirus type 26 vector that expressed a prefusion-stabilized SARS-CoV-2 spike protein derived from the original Wuhan strain.

The chain employs TRBV3-1 (or the pseudogene TRBV3-2) and TRBJ1-2; TRBD1 matches 8 bases in the middle. The material sequenced was peripheral blood, taken in a trial of Ad26.COV2.S vaccine versus placebo. The origin of this receptor is a person between 18 and 65 years old who received the Ad26.COV2.S COVID-19 vaccine or a placebo. In nucleotide form, the sequence is TGTGCCAGCAGCCAAGATCAGGGCAGGGGGCACGGCTACACCTTC. Protein translation: CASSQDQGRGHGYTF.